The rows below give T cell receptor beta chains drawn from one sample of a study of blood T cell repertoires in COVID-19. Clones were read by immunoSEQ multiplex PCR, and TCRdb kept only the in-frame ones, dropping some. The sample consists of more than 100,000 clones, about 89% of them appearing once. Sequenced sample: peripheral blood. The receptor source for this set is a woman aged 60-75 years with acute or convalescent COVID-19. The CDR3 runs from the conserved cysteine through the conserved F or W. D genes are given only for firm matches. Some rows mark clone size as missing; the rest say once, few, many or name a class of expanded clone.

cdr3_nt: TGCGCCAGCAGCCCCATCCCGGGTAACCGGGAGACCCAGTACTTC
cdr3_aa: CASSPIPGNRETQYF
j_call: TRBJ2-5
v_call: TRBV5-1
clone_size: -
d_call: -

cdr3_nt: TGTGCCAGCTCCCGGGAGGGGCAGGCCGGGGAGCTGTTTTTT
cdr3_aa: CASSREGQAGELFF
j_call: TRBJ2-2
v_call: TRBV2
clone_size: once
d_call: TRBD2

cdr3_nt: TGTGCCAGCAGCTTAGCAGGGGATGGGTTTAGCAATCAGCCCCAGCATTTT
cdr3_aa: CASSLAGDGFSNQPQHF
j_call: TRBJ1-5
v_call: TRBV7-9
clone_size: -
d_call: -

cdr3_nt: TGTGCCTGGAGCACGACAGGGAGGAGCAATCAGCCCCAGCATTTT
cdr3_aa: CAWSTTGRSNQPQHF
j_call: TRBJ1-5
v_call: TRBV30
clone_size: -
d_call: TRBD1

cdr3_nt: TGTGCCACCAGCAGAGATCAGGGAACCTACGAGCAGTACTTC
cdr3_aa: CATSRDQGTYEQYF
j_call: TRBJ2-7
v_call: TRBV15
clone_size: -
d_call: -

cdr3_nt: TGTGCCAGCAGCTGGACCGGGACAGGATCCGATGGCTACACCTTC
cdr3_aa: CASSWTGTGSDGYTF
j_call: TRBJ1-2
v_call: TRBV5-8
clone_size: -
d_call: TRBD1

cdr3_nt: TGCGCCAGCAAACAGGGGAATCAGCCCCAGCATTTT
cdr3_aa: CASKQGNQPQHF
j_call: TRBJ1-5
v_call: TRBV10-2
clone_size: -
d_call: TRBD1

cdr3_nt: TGCGCCAGCAGCTTCCCCTTGACAGGGTACGGCGAGACCCAGTACTTC
cdr3_aa: CASSFPLTGYGETQYF
j_call: TRBJ2-5
v_call: TRBV5-1
clone_size: once
d_call: TRBD1

cdr3_nt: TGTGCCAGCAGTGGTTTCGATCAGCCCCAGCATTTT
cdr3_aa: CASSGFDQPQHF
j_call: TRBJ1-5
v_call: TRBV2
clone_size: -
d_call: -

cdr3_nt: TGTGCCAGCAGCCAAGGGACTGATCCACCTAACTATGGCTACACCTTC
cdr3_aa: CASSQGTDPPNYGYTF
j_call: TRBJ1-2
v_call: TRBV4-2
clone_size: -
d_call: -

cdr3_nt: TGCGCCAGCAGCCAGGCCTCGGACAGGGCTGACTGGGTGAACACTGAAGCTTTCTTT
cdr3_aa: CASSQASDRADWVNTEAFF
j_call: TRBJ1-1
v_call: TRBV4-1
clone_size: -
d_call: TRBD1

cdr3_nt: TGTGCCAGTAGGCCAAGGGGAGGTGGGGCCAACGTCCTGACTTTC
cdr3_aa: CASRPRGGGANVLTF
j_call: TRBJ2-6
v_call: TRBV19
clone_size: -
d_call: -

cdr3_nt: TGTGCCAGCAACCCGCGCGGGAGGGGGGATGAGCAGTTCTTC
cdr3_aa: CASNPRGRGDEQFF
j_call: TRBJ2-1
v_call: TRBV6-5
clone_size: -
d_call: TRBD2

cdr3_nt: TGTGCCAGCAGCCGGGACGCCTGGACTAGCGGGAGGGCCAGTGATAATGAGCAGTTCTTC
cdr3_aa: CASSRDAWTSGRASDNEQFF
j_call: TRBJ2-1
v_call: TRBV5-8
clone_size: -
d_call: TRBD2

cdr3_nt: TGTGCCAGCAGCCAAAGTACACAGAACTATGGCTACACCTTC
cdr3_aa: CASSQSTQNYGYTF
j_call: TRBJ1-2
v_call: TRBV3-1/TRBV3-2
clone_size: -
d_call: -

cdr3_nt: TGTGCCATTCGGGGACTAGGGGAATACAATGAGCAGTTCTTC
cdr3_aa: CAIRGLGEYNEQFF
j_call: TRBJ2-1
v_call: TRBV28
clone_size: -
d_call: TRBD2

cdr3_nt: TGTGCCAGCAGTTTAGTGAGAACTGAAGCTTTCTTT
cdr3_aa: CASSLVRTEAFF
j_call: TRBJ1-1
v_call: TRBV28
clone_size: -
d_call: -

cdr3_nt: TGTGCCAGCAGTGACCCGACGGGAGGCGGGAGTATGATGAATGAGCAGTTCTTC
cdr3_aa: CASSDPTGGGSMMNEQFF
j_call: TRBJ2-1
v_call: TRBV6-4
clone_size: -
d_call: TRBD2

cdr3_nt: TGTGCCAGCTCACCACTAGTGGGGACAGCCCAAGAGACCCAGTACTTC
cdr3_aa: CASSPLVGTAQETQYF
j_call: TRBJ2-5
v_call: TRBV18
clone_size: -
d_call: TRBD1

cdr3_nt: TGTGCCAGCAGGTCATTTAGCAATCAGCCCCAGCATTTT
cdr3_aa: CASRSFSNQPQHF
j_call: TRBJ1-5
v_call: TRBV12-3/TRBV12-4
clone_size: -
d_call: -

cdr3_nt: TGTGCCAGCAGTGAGACAGGGGGGGAAACAGATACGCAGTATTTT
cdr3_aa: CASSETGGETDTQYF
j_call: TRBJ2-3
v_call: TRBV6-4
clone_size: -
d_call: TRBD1

cdr3_nt: TGCGCCAGCAGTTTAAGGGGGCGCGAGAATGAGCAGTTCTTC
cdr3_aa: CASSLRGRENEQFF
j_call: TRBJ2-1
v_call: TRBV10-1
clone_size: -
d_call: TRBD1

cdr3_nt: TGTGCCAGCGCACGGGCGGGGGGCGTAAATGGCTACACCTTC
cdr3_aa: CASARAGGVNGYTF
j_call: TRBJ1-2
v_call: TRBV7-9
clone_size: -
d_call: -

cdr3_nt: TGTGCCAGCAGCAAGCAACGCGGCTACGAGCAGTACTTC
cdr3_aa: CASSKQRGYEQYF
j_call: TRBJ2-7
v_call: TRBV7-2
clone_size: -
d_call: -

cdr3_nt: TGTGCCAGCAACTCCTTCGAGCCGAGCTCCTACAATGAGCAGTTCTTC
cdr3_aa: CASNSFEPSSYNEQFF
j_call: TRBJ2-1
v_call: TRBV11-2
clone_size: few
d_call: -

cdr3_nt: TGCGCCAGCAGCTTGGCCGGGGGACTAGCGGGGACCTACGAGCAGTACTTC
cdr3_aa: CASSLAGGLAGTYEQYF
j_call: TRBJ2-7
v_call: TRBV5-1
clone_size: -
d_call: TRBD2

cdr3_nt: TGTGCCAGCAGCCCCGGACTAGCGGGAATCGAGCAGTACTTC
cdr3_aa: CASSPGLAGIEQYF
j_call: TRBJ2-7
v_call: TRBV9
clone_size: -
d_call: TRBD2

cdr3_nt: TGTGCCAGTAACGCATATGATGGACAGGGGGCCCACTATGGCTACACCTTC
cdr3_aa: CASNAYDGQGAHYGYTF
j_call: TRBJ1-2
v_call: TRBV19
clone_size: once
d_call: TRBD1

cdr3_nt: TGTGCCAGCAGCTTAGAACCACTAGCGGGAGCCAGCAATGAGCAGTTCTTC
cdr3_aa: CASSLEPLAGASNEQFF
j_call: TRBJ2-1
v_call: TRBV11-3
clone_size: -
d_call: TRBD2

cdr3_nt: TGCGCCAGCAGCCCCCGGGAGGGCTATGGCTACACCTTC
cdr3_aa: CASSPREGYGYTF
j_call: TRBJ1-2
v_call: TRBV5-1
clone_size: -
d_call: -

cdr3_nt: TGTGCCAGTAGAAGGGTGAGCGGGGGTCCCGGGGAGCTGTTTTTT
cdr3_aa: CASRRVSGGPGELFF
j_call: TRBJ2-2
v_call: TRBV19
clone_size: -
d_call: TRBD2

cdr3_nt: TGTGCCAGCAGGGACACTGGAAACACCATATATTTT
cdr3_aa: CASRDTGNTIYF
j_call: TRBJ1-3
v_call: TRBV2
clone_size: once
d_call: -

cdr3_nt: TGTGCCAGCAGCCAGGAAAGCTTCGGGACAGGGTTTGGGTTGGGCACTGAAGCTTTCTTT
cdr3_aa: CASSQESFGTGFGLGTEAFF
j_call: TRBJ1-1
v_call: TRBV27
clone_size: once
d_call: TRBD1

cdr3_nt: TGTGCCAGCAGTTCCGGGGGGGCCCCTTCGAACACTGAAGCTTTCTTT
cdr3_aa: CASSSGGAPSNTEAFF
j_call: TRBJ1-1
v_call: TRBV27
clone_size: -
d_call: -

cdr3_nt: TGTGCCAGCAGCCAAGATCAGGTTCAGCCCCAGCATTTT
cdr3_aa: CASSQDQVQPQHF
j_call: TRBJ1-5
v_call: TRBV4-2
clone_size: -
d_call: -

cdr3_nt: TGTGCCAGCAGCTTGGACAGTTTTAATGAAAAACTGTTTTTT
cdr3_aa: CASSLDSFNEKLFF
j_call: TRBJ1-4
v_call: TRBV5-4
clone_size: once
d_call: -

cdr3_nt: TGTGCCAGCAGCACCCTAGGGGGCACAGATACGCAGTATTTT
cdr3_aa: CASSTLGGTDTQYF
j_call: TRBJ2-3
v_call: TRBV7-9
clone_size: -
d_call: -

cdr3_nt: TGTGCCAGCAGTTTCTCAAGCGGCACTGAAGCTTTCTTT
cdr3_aa: CASSFSSGTEAFF
j_call: TRBJ1-1
v_call: TRBV12-3/TRBV12-4
clone_size: -
d_call: -

cdr3_nt: TGTGCCAGCAGCACTTGGGTCGGTGTTGGGACTAGACGCGTCGAGCAGTACTTC
cdr3_aa: CASSTWVGVGTRRVEQYF
j_call: TRBJ2-7
v_call: TRBV5-4
clone_size: -
d_call: TRBD2

cdr3_nt: TGTGCCAGCTCACCGATAGCGGGAGCGGGCACAGATACGCAGTATTTT
cdr3_aa: CASSPIAGAGTDTQYF
j_call: TRBJ2-3
v_call: TRBV18
clone_size: once
d_call: TRBD2

cdr3_nt: TGTGCCAGCAGCGAAGACAGGGGGACAGATACGCAGTATTTT
cdr3_aa: CASSEDRGTDTQYF
j_call: TRBJ2-3
v_call: TRBV2
clone_size: -
d_call: TRBD1

cdr3_nt: TGTGCCAGCTCCGCCCGAACAGGGGAAAGGTCCGGGGAGCTGTTTTTT
cdr3_aa: CASSARTGERSGELFF
j_call: TRBJ2-2
v_call: TRBV11-1
clone_size: many
d_call: TRBD1

cdr3_nt: TGCGCCAGCAGCCCTACTGATGGTGGCTACACCTTC
cdr3_aa: CASSPTDGGYTF
j_call: TRBJ1-2
v_call: TRBV5-1
clone_size: -
d_call: -

cdr3_nt: TGTGCCAGCAGTTCCGAAGCGGGAGTCATGAGAAATGAGCAGTTCTTC
cdr3_aa: CASSSEAGVMRNEQFF
j_call: TRBJ2-1
v_call: TRBV6-2/TRBV6-3
clone_size: -
d_call: TRBD2

cdr3_nt: TGTGCCAGCACAACGGCAGCCTTCGGAGGGCCGGGCTACAATGAGCAGTTCTTC
cdr3_aa: CASTTAAFGGPGYNEQFF
j_call: TRBJ2-1
v_call: TRBV28
clone_size: -
d_call: -

cdr3_nt: TGCAGCGCTATTTCTCGGAGGGGATCCTACGAGCAGTACTTC
cdr3_aa: CSAISRRGSYEQYF
j_call: TRBJ2-7
v_call: TRBV29-1
clone_size: -
d_call: -

cdr3_nt: TGTGCCAGCAGCCCAGGGGCCGATGTGAACACTGAAGCTTTCTTT
cdr3_aa: CASSPGADVNTEAFF
j_call: TRBJ1-1
v_call: TRBV7-8
clone_size: -
d_call: -

cdr3_nt: TGTGCCTGGAGTGGGGGGGTCGGGGAGGCAGATACGCAGTATTTT
cdr3_aa: CAWSGGVGEADTQYF
j_call: TRBJ2-3
v_call: TRBV30
clone_size: -
d_call: -

cdr3_nt: TGTGCCAGCAGCGTAGTACTCTCGGGAAAGGCCACTGAAGCTTTCTTT
cdr3_aa: CASSVVLSGKATEAFF
j_call: TRBJ1-1
v_call: TRBV9
clone_size: few
d_call: -

cdr3_nt: TGTGCCAGCAGCCAAGGAGGCCCGAGCAATCAGCCCCAGCATTTT
cdr3_aa: CASSQGGPSNQPQHF
j_call: TRBJ1-5
v_call: TRBV3-1/TRBV3-2
clone_size: -
d_call: -

cdr3_nt: TGTGCCAGCAGACCCGAAACTAGCGTGTTCCCCTCCCACTTC
cdr3_aa: CASRPETSVFPSHF
j_call: TRBJ2-5
v_call: TRBV28
clone_size: -
d_call: TRBD2